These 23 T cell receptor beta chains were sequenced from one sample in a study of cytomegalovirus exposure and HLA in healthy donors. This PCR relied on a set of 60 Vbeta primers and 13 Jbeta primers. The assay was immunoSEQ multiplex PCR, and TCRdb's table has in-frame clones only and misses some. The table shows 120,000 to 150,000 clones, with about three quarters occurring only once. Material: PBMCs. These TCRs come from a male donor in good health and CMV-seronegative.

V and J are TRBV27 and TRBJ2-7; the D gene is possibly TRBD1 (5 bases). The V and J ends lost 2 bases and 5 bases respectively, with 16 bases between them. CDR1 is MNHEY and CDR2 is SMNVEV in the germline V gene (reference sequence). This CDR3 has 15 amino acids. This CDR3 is CASSLVRDRGHEQYF. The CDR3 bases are TGTGCCAGCAGTTTAGTGAGAGACAGAGGACACGAGCAGTACTTC.

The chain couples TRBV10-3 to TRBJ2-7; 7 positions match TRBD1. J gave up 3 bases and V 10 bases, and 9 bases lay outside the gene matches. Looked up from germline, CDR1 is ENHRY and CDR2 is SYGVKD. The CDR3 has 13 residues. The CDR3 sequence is CATRGAGGYEQYF. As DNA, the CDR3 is TGTGCCACCAGAGGAGCAGGGGGCTACGAGCAGTACTTC.

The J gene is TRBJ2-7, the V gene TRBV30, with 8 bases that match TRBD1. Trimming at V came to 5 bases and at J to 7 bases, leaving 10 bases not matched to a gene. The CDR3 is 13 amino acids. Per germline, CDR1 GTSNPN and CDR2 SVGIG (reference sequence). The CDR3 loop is CAWGTGRGREQYF. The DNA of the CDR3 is TGTGCCTGGGGGACAGGCCGGGGTCGGGAGCAGTACTTC.

The CDR3 loop is CASSSGQGALTEAFF. CDR3 nucleotide sequence: TGTGCCAGCAGTTCGGGACAGGGGGCTTTAACTGAAGCTTTCTTT. J is TRBJ1-1 and V is TRBV6-5, with TRBD1 identical over 12 bases. The ends lost 4 bases at V and 5 bases at J; junction bases unmatched: 5. There are 15 residues in the CDR3. Germline V lookup: CDR1 MNHEY, CDR2 SVGAGI.

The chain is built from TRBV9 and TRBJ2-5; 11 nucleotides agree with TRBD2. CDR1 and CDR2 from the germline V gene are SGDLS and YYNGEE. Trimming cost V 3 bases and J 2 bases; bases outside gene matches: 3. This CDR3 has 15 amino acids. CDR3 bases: TGTGCCAGCAGCGGGACTAGCGGGTTACAAGAGACCCAGTACTTC. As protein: CASSGTSGLQETQYF.

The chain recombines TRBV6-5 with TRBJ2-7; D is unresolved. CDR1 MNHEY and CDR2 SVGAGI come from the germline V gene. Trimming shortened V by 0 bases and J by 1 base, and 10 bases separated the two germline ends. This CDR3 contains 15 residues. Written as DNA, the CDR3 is TGTGCCAGCAGTTACTCTTACAGTCGGTCCTACGAGCAGTACTTC. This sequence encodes CASSYSYSRSYEQYF.

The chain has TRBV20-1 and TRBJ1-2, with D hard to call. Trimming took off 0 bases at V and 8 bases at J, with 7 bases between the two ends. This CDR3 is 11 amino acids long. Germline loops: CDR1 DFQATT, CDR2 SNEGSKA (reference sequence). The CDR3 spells CSARDLGGYTF. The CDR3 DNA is TGCAGTGCTAGAGATCTCGGGGGCTACACCTTC.

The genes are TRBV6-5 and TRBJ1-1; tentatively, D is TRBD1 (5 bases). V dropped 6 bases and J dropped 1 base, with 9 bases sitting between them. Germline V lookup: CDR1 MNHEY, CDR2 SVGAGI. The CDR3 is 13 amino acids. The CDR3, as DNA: TGTGCCAGCAGGACGACAGAGAACACTGAAGCTTTCTTT. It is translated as CASRTTENTEAFF.

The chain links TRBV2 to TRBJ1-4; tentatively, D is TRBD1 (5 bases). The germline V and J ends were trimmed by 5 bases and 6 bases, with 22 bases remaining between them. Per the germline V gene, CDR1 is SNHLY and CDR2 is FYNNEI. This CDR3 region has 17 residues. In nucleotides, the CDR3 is TGTGCCAGCAGTCCCGGGACTTCCTTGTGGCCCCATGAAAAACTGTTTTTT. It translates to CASSPGTSLWPHEKLFF.

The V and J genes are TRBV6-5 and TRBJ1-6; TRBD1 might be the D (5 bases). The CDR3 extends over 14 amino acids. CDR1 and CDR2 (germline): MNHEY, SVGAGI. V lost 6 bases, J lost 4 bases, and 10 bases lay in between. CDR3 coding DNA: TGTGCCAGCAGGTCACCAGGGTATAATTCACCCCTCCACTTT. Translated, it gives CASRSPGYNSPLHF.

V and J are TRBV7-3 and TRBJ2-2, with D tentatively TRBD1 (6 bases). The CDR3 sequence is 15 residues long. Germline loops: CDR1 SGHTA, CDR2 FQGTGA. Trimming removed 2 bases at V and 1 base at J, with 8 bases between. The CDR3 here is CASSLWTVNTGELFF. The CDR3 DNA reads TGTGCCAGCAGCTTATGGACAGTGAACACCGGGGAGCTGTTTTTT.

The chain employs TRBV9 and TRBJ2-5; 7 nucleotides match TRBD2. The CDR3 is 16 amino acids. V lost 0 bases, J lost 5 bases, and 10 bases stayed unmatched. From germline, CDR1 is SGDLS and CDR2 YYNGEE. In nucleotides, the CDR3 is TGTGCCAGCAGCGTAGCAGGGACTAAATCGGGGGAGACCCAGTACTTC. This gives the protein CASSVAGTKSGETQYF.

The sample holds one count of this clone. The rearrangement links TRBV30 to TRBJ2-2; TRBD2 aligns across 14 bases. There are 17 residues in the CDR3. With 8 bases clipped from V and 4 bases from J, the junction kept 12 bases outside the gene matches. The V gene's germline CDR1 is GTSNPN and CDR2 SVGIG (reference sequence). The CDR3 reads CATSRTGTSGGTGELFF. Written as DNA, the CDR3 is TGTGCCACCTCCAGGACAGGGACTAGCGGGGGCACCGGGGAGCTGTTTTTT.

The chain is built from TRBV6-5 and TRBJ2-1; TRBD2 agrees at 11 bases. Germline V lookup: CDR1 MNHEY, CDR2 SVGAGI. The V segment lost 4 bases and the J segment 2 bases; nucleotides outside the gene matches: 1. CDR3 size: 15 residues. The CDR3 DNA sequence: TGTGCCAGCAGTTTACTAGCGGGAGCCTACAATGAGCAGTTCTTC. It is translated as CASSLLAGAYNEQFF.

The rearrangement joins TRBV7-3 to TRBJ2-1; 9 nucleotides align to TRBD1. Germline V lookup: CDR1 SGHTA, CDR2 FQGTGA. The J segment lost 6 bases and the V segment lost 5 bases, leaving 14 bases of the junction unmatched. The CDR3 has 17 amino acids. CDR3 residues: CASSPNQPGQGSNEQFF. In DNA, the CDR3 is TGTGCCAGCAGCCCAAATCAACCGGGACAGGGTTCCAATGAGCAGTTCTTC. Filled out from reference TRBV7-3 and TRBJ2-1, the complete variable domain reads GAGVSQTPSNKVTEKGKYVELRCDPISGHTALYWYRQSLGQGPEFLIYFQGTGAADDSGLPNDRFFAVRPEGSVSTLKIQRTERGDSAVYLCASSPNQPGQGSNEQFFGPGTRLTVL.

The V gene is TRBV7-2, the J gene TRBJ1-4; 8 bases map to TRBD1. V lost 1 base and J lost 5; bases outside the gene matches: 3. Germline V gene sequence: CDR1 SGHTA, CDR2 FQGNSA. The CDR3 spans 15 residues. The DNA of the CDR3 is TGTGCCAGCAGCTTAGAGCCAGGGGGCAATGAAAAACTGTTTTTT. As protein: CASSLEPGGNEKLFF.

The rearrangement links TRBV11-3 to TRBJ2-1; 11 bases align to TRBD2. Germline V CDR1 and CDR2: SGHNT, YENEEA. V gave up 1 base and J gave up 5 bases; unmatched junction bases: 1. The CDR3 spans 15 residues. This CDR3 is CASSLALAGDNEQFF. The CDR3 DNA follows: TGTGCCAGCAGCTTAGCACTAGCGGGAGACAATGAGCAGTTCTTC.

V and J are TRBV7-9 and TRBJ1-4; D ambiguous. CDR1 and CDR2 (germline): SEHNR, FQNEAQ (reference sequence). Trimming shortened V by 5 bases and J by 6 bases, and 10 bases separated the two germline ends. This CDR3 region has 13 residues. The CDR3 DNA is TGTGCCAGCAGCGCCGGGGATTATGAAAAACTGTTTTTT. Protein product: CASSAGDYEKLFF.

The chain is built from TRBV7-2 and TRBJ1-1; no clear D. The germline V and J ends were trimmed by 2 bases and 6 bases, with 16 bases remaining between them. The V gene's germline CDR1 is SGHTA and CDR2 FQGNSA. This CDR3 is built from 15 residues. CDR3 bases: TGTGCCAGCAGCTTATCGGTCTCAATGTTGGCTGAAGCTTTCTTT. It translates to CASSLSVSMLAEAFF.

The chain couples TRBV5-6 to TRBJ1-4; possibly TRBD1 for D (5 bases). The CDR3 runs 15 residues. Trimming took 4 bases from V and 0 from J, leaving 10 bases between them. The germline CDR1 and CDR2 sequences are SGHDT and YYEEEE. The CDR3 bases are TGTGCCAGCAGCACCGACAGAGCAACTAATGAAAAACTGTTTTTT. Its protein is CASSTDRATNEKLFF.

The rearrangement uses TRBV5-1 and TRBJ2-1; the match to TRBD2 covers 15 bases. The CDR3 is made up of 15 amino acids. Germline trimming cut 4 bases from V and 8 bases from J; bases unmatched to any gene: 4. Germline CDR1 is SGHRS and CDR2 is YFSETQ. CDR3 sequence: CASSPGTSGRHEQFF. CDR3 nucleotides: TGCGCCAGCAGCCCCGGGACTAGCGGGAGGCATGAGCAGTTCTTC.

The CDR3 nucleotides are TGTGCCGCAAGGTGGACAGGGGGCTTTGGCTACACCTTC. As protein: CAARWTGGFGYTF. The V call is TRBV6-1, the J call TRBJ1-2; 11 bases agree with TRBD1. The CDR3 has 13 residues. Trimming removed 11 bases from V and 7 bases from J; junction bases left unmatched: 9. Germline CDR1 MNHNS, CDR2 SASEGT.

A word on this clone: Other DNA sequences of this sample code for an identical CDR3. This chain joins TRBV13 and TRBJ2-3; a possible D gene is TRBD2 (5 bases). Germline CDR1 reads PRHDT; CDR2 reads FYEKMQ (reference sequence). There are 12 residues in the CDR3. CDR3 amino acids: CAAGVGTDTQYF. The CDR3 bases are TGTGCAGCCGGGGTGGGGACAGATACGCAGTATTTT.